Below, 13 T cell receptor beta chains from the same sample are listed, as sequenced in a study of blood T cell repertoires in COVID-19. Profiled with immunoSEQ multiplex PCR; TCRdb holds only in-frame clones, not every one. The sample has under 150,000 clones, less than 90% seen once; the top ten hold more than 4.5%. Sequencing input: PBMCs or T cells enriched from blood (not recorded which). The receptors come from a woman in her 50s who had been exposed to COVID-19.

The CDR3 reads CASSQDGGKGSPLHF. The CDR3 DNA follows: TGTGCCAGCAGCCAAGATGGGGGGAAGGGGTCACCCCTCCACTTT. The V and J genes are TRBV4-2 and TRBJ1-6; tentatively, D is TRBD1 (5 bases). V was pared by 0 bases and J by 10 bases, with 13 bases between. Germline V lookup: CDR1 LGHNA, CDR2 YNFKEQ. The CDR3 is 15 amino acids.

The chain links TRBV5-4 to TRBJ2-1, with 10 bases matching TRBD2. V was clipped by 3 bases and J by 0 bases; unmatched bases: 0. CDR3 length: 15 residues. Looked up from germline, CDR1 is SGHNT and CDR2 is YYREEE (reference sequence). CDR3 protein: CASSSSGSSYNEQFF. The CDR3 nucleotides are TGTGCCAGCAGCTCTAGCGGGAGCTCCTACAATGAGCAGTTCTTC.

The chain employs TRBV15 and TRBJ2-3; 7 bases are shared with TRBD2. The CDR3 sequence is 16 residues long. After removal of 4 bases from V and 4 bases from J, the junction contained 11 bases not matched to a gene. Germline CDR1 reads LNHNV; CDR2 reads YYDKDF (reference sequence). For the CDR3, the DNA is TGTGCCACCAGCACCGGCCAAGCGGGATGGGCAGATACGCAGTATTTT. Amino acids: CATSTGQAGWADTQYF.

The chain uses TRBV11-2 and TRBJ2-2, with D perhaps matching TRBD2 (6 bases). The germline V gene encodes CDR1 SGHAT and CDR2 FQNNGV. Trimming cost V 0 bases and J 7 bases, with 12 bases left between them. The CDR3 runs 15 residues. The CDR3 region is CASSLDAWGVGELFF. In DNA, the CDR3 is TGTGCCAGCAGCTTAGATGCCTGGGGGGTCGGGGAGCTGTTTTTT.

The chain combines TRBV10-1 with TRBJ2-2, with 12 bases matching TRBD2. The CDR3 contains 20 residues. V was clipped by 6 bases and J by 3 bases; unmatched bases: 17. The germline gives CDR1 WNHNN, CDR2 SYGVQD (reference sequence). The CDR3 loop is CASSGGLAGYGLFDTGELFF. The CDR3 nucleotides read TGCGCCAGCAGCGGTGGACTAGCGGGATACGGCCTGTTTGACACCGGGGAGCTGTTTTTT.

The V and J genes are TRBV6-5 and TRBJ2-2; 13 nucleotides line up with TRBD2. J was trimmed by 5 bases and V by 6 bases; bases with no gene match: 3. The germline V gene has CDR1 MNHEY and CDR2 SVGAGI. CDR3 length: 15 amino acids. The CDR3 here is CASRSTSGGTGELFF. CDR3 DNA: TGTGCCAGCAGATCGACTAGCGGGGGGACCGGGGAGCTGTTTTTT.

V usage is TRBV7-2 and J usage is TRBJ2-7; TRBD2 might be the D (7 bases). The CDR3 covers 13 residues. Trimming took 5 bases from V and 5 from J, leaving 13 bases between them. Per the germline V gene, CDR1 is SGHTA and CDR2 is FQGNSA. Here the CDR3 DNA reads TGTGCCAGCAGCCCAAGGGGGGGGAACGAGCAGTACTTC. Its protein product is CASSPRGGNEQYF.

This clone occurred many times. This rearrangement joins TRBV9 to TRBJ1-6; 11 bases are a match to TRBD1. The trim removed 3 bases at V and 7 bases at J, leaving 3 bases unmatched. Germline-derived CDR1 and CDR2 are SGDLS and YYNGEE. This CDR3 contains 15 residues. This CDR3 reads CASSAGQGANSPLHF. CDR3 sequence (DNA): TGTGCCAGCAGCGCCGGACAGGGGGCGAATTCACCCCTCCACTTT.

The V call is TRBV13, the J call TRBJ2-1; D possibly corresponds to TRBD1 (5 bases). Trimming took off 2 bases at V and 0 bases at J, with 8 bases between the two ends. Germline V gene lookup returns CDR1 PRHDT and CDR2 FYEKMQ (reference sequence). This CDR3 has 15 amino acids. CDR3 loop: CASSLYRSSYNEQFF. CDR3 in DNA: TGTGCCAGCAGCTTATACAGGAGCTCCTACAATGAGCAGTTCTTC.

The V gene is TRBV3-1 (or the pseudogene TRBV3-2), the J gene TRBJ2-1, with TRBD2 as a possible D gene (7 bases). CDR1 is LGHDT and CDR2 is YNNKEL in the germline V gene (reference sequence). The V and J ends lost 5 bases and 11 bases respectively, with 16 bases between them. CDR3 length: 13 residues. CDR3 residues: CASSFQLGGQQFF. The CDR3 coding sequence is TGTGCCAGCAGCTTTCAACTCGGGGGGCAGCAGTTCTTC.

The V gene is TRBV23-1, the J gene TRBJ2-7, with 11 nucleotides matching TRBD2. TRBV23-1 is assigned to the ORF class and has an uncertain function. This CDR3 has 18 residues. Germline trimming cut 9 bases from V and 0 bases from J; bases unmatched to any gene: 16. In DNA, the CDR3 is TGCGCCAGTACCAACCCGAGACTAGCGGGGTGCTCCTCCTACGAGCAGTACTTC. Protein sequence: CASTNPRLAGCSSYEQYF.

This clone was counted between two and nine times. CDR3 bases: TGTGCCAGTAGTATAGCTTTATATGGCTACACCTTC. Its translation: CASSIALYGYTF. The chain couples TRBV19 to TRBJ1-2; D gene ambiguous. V lost 1 base, J lost 5 bases, and 5 bases lay in between. CDR1 is LNHDA and CDR2 is SQIVND in the germline V gene (reference sequence). The CDR3 loop spans 12 amino acids.

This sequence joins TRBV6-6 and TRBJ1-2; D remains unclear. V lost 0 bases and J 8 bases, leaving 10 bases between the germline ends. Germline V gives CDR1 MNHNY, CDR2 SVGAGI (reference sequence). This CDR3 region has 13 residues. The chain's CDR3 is CASSYSERRGYTF. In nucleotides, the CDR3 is TGTGCCAGCAGTTACTCGGAGCGGCGGGGCTACACCTTC.